The sequence of this TCR beta chain was determined in a study of cytomegalovirus exposure and HLA in healthy donors. CDR1 is PRHDT, CDR2 FYEKMQ, per germline (reference sequence). The CDR3 is 15 amino acids. Trimming at V came to 5 bases and at J to 0 bases, leaving 4 bases not matched to a gene. With 60 Vbeta and 13 Jbeta primers, the PCR was carried out. TCRdb's copy holds only in-frame clones and misses some; the assay was immunoSEQ multiplex PCR. The sample has around 200,000 clones; about three quarters are singletons. The sequencing input was PBMCs. The TCR sequence derives from a woman aged 55-70 years in good health and CMV-seropositive. The rearrangement uses TRBV13 and TRBJ2-1; 7 positions agree with TRBD2. The CDR3 is CASSLRLASYNEQFF. The CDR3 DNA reads TGTGCCAGCAGCCTCCGACTAGCCTCCTACAATGAGCAGTTCTTC. Full variable domain (rest looked up from reference TRBV13 and TRBJ2-1): AAGVIQSPRHLIKEKRETATLKCYPIPRHDTVYWYQQGPGQDPQFLISFYEKMQSDKGSIPDRFSAQQFSDYHSELNMSSLELGDSALYFCASSLRLASYNEQFFGPGTRLTVL.